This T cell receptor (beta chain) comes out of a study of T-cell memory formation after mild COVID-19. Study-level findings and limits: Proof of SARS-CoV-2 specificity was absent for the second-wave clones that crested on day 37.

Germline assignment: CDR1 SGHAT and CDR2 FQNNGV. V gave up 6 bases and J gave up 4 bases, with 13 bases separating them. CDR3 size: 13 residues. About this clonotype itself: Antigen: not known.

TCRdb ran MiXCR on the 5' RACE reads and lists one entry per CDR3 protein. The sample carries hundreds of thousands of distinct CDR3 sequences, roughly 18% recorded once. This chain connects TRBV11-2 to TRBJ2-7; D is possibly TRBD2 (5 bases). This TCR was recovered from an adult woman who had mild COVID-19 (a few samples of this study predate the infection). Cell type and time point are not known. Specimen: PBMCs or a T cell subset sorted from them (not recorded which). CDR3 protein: CASRPLGAYEQYF. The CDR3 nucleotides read TGTGCCAGCAGACCCTTGGGAGCGTACGAGCAGTACTTC.